What follows are 5 T cell receptor beta chains derived from one specimen sequenced in a study of Graves' ophthalmopathy and Graves' hyperthyroidism. Amplified material comprised TCR beta CDR3 regions derived from RNA transcripts. An opening RT-PCR round employed HTBI primers and preceded a second-round multiplex PCR. One entry per CDR3 protein results from TCRdb running MiXCR on the multiplex PCR reads. Of 300,000 to 350,000 distinct CDR3 sequences detected, under 20% appear once; the ten largest clones hold 9% to 15%. The sequenced material came from peripheral blood. The receptors were sampled from an adult man with Graves' ophthalmopathy.

This clonotype came up many times. The chain links TRBV11-2 to TRBJ2-7, with 8 bases matching TRBD2. Germline V lookup: CDR1 SGHAT, CDR2 FQNNGV. V gave up 5 bases and J gave up 7 bases; unmatched junction bases: 13. This CDR3 is built from 15 residues. The CDR3: CASSNRRLANSEQYF. The DNA of the CDR3 is TGTGCCAGCAGCAACCGGCGACTAGCGAATTCTGAGCAGTACTTC.

This clonotype was recorded at least ten times. CDR3 sequence reads: CASTGTDNTEAFF. The CDR3 nucleotides read TGTGCCAGCACCGGGACAGATAACACTGAAGCTTTCTTT. This chain connects TRBV9 to TRBJ1-1; 7 nucleotides line up with TRBD1. The V and J ends lost 6 bases and 2 bases, in that order; junction bases with no gene match: 4. This CDR3 spans 13 amino acids. Germline V gives CDR1 SGDLS, CDR2 YYNGEE.

This clonotype occurred many times. This chain uses TRBV30 with TRBJ2-5, with D tentatively TRBD1 or TRBD2 (6 bases each). The CDR3 has 15 residues. CDR1 is GTSNPN, CDR2 SVGIG, per germline (reference sequence). With 4 bases removed from V and 5 bases from J, the gap between germline ends came to 20 bases. CDR3 nucleotide sequence: TGTGCCTGGACTCTTCCCCACGGGGGCGCGGAGACCCAGTACTTC. It specifies CAWTLPHGGAETQYF.

Many counts were recorded for this clonotype. This chain links TRBV30 with TRBJ1-6; 10 bases map to TRBD1. This CDR3 comprises 17 residues. J gave up 7 bases and V 3 bases, and 12 bases lay outside the gene matches. Germline V gene sequence: CDR1 GTSNPN, CDR2 SVGIG (reference sequence). The CDR3 DNA reads TGTGCCTGGAGGCCTCTGGGGACAGGGGATTGGAATTCACCCCTCCACTTT. This gives the protein CAWRPLGTGDWNSPLHF.

This clonotype was seen repeatedly, ten times or more. The V call is TRBV7-9, the J call TRBJ1-1; D is perhaps TRBD1 (5 bases). Germline V gene data show CDR1 as SEHNR and CDR2 as FQNEAQ (reference sequence). Trimming removed 5 bases at V and 6 bases at J, with 13 bases between. The CDR3 runs 13 residues. The CDR3 sequence: CASSAGRAAEAFF. DNA of the CDR3: TGTGCCAGCAGCGCAGGGAGGGCGGCTGAAGCTTTCTTT. The full variable domain, with the rest looked up from reference TRBV7-9 and TRBJ1-1, is DTGVSQNPRHKITKRGQNVTFRCDPISEHNRLYWYRQTLGQGPEFLTYFQNEAQLEKSRLLSDRFSAERPKGSFSTLEIQRTEQGDSAMYLCASSAGRAAEAFFGQGTRLTVV.